The 21 T cell receptor beta chains given below trace back to one sample, sequenced in a study of chronic HIV infection and antiretroviral therapy. MiXCR, applied by TCRdb to the 5' RACE reads, yields one record per CDR3 protein. The sample lists tens of thousands of distinct CDR3 sequences, 8% to 10% occurring once. Sequencing was carried out using peripheral blood. The receptors derive from an adult who had HIV and had not received antiretroviral therapy, or was an uninfected healthy control (not recorded which).

In this sample, this clonotype turned up a few times. J is TRBJ2-1 and V is TRBV6-2 or TRBV6-3; D might be TRBD1 or TRBD2, each matching 5 bases. Germline V gene data show CDR1 as MNHEY and CDR2 as SVGEGT. The length of the CDR3 is 15 residues. Trimming took off 7 bases at V and 0 bases at J, with 13 bases between the two ends. The CDR3 DNA reads TGTGCCAGCAATTTCGGGACCAGCTCCTACAATGAGCAGTTCTTC. Amino acids: CASNFGTSSYNEQFF.

The rearrangement uses TRBV29-1 and TRBJ2-5; 9 nucleotides agree with TRBD1. Per germline, CDR1 SQVTM and CDR2 ANQGSEA. V lost 6 bases, J lost 5 bases, and 7 bases stayed unmatched. CDR3 length: 13 residues. The CDR3 loop reads CSVPTGGRETQYF. CDR3 nucleotide sequence: TGCAGCGTGCCCACAGGGGGCCGGGAGACCCAGTACTTC.

This clonotype is judged medium-sized. The V and J genes are TRBV28 and TRBJ2-3; D gene uncertain. The CDR3 contains 12 residues. Germline V lookup: CDR1 MDHEN, CDR2 SYDVKM. The ends were cut back, 3 bases at V and 6 bases at J, with 7 bases in the middle. CDR3: CASSFRPDTQYF. The CDR3 DNA sequence: TGTGCCAGCAGTTTTCGTCCGGATACGCAGTATTTT.

This clonotype was seen repeatedly, ten times or more. The chain is built from TRBV7-2 and TRBJ2-1, with D possibly being TRBD1 or TRBD2 (5 bases each). This CDR3 is built from 13 residues. From germline, CDR1 is SGHTA and CDR2 FQGNSA. Trimming left V 3 bases short and J 7 bases short, with 10 bases between. CDR3: CASSLGPPNEQFF. The DNA of the CDR3 is TGTGCCAGCAGCTTGGGACCGCCGAATGAGCAGTTCTTC.

This clonotype was counted at least ten times. V and J are TRBV28 and TRBJ2-1, with D possibly being TRBD1 (6 bases). The CDR3 length is 12 residues. In germline, CDR1 is MDHEN, CDR2 SYDVKM. Trimming removed 10 bases at V and 7 bases at J, with 14 bases between. The CDR3 spells CATRRQENEQFF. The CDR3 DNA reads as TGTGCCACCCGCCGACAGGAGAATGAGCAGTTCTTC.

This clonotype was seen more than once but under ten times. V gene TRBV20-1 combines with J gene TRBJ2-7; weak D call: TRBD2 (5 bases). Germline-derived CDR1 and CDR2 are DFQATT and SNEGSKA (reference sequence). V dropped 3 bases and J dropped 0 bases, with 12 bases sitting between them. This CDR3 comprises 14 residues. The CDR3 region is CSARPSGYSYEQYF. DNA for the CDR3: TGCAGTGCTAGGCCCAGCGGATACTCCTACGAGCAGTACTTC.

The chain recombines TRBV2 with TRBJ2-1; D not resolved. Germline V gene data show CDR1 as SNHLY and CDR2 as FYNNEI. The CDR3 has 14 residues. V dropped 6 bases and J dropped 4 bases, with 13 bases sitting between them. CDR3 bases: TGTGCCAGCAGGACGACTCTCACGTACAATGAGCAGTTCTTC. This sequence encodes CASRTTLTYNEQFF.

This chain connects TRBV7-9 to TRBJ1-5, with D possibly being TRBD1 (5 bases). The CDR3 is 13 residues long. V was cut by 5 bases and J by 4 bases, with 9 bases left in between. CDR1 is SEHNR and CDR2 is FQNEAQ in the germline V gene (reference sequence). CDR3 bases: TGTGCCAGCAGCCGAGACAGTAATCAGCCCCAGCATTTT. It specifies CASSRDSNQPQHF. The full variable domain, with the rest looked up from reference TRBV7-9 and TRBJ1-5, is DTGVSQNPRHKITKRGQNVTFRCDPISEHNRLYWYRQTLGQGPEFLTYFQNEAQLEKSRLLSDRFSAERPKGSFSTLEIQRTEQGDSAMYLCASSRDSNQPQHFGDGTRLSIL.

The genes are TRBV25-1 and TRBJ2-1, with TRBD2 matching over 8 bases. The CDR3 totals 14 residues. The ends lost 5 bases at V and 7 bases at J; junction bases unmatched: 7. Looked up from germline, CDR1 is MGHDK and CDR2 is SYGVNS. CDR3 nucleotide sequence: TGTGCCAGCAGTAAAGCGGGAGCGGTGAATGAGCAGTTCTTC. It encodes CASSKAGAVNEQFF.

This chain uses TRBV27 with TRBJ1-5; D gene unclear. The CDR3 length is 14 residues. Per the germline V gene, CDR1 is MNHEY and CDR2 is SMNVEV (reference sequence). The ends were cut back, 8 bases at V and 0 bases at J, with 11 bases in the middle. CDR3 sequence reads: CASRVEGSNQPQHF. The CDR3 DNA follows: TGTGCCAGCCGAGTTGAGGGTAGCAATCAGCCCCAGCATTTT.

This clonotype was recorded at least ten times. This chain links TRBV24-1 with TRBJ2-2; weak D call: TRBD1 (6 bases). V lost 4 bases to trimming and J lost 2 bases, with 13 bases between them. The germline gives CDR1 KGHDR, CDR2 SFDVKD. This CDR3 is 16 amino acids long. CDR3 protein: CATSDPGQINTGELFF. The CDR3 DNA follows: TGTGCCACCAGTGACCCAGGACAGATAAACACCGGGGAGCTGTTTTTT.

This clonotype was counted a few times. The chain links TRBV7-8 to TRBJ2-6; TRBD2 aligns across 8 bases. The CDR3 is 17 amino acids. Germline loops: CDR1 SGHVS, CDR2 FQNEAQ. With 5 bases clipped from V and 0 bases from J, the junction kept 6 bases outside the gene matches. Here the CDR3 reads CASSRPGLDSGANVLTF. The CDR3 DNA reads TGTGCCAGCAGCCGGCCGGGACTAGACTCTGGGGCCAACGTCCTGACTTTC.

This clonotype was seen repeatedly, ten times or more. The chain has TRBV20-1 and TRBJ2-3; the D gene is possibly TRBD2 (5 bases). V was cut by 6 bases and J by 2 bases, with 15 bases left in between. The CDR3 runs to 14 residues. The germline V gene encodes CDR1 DFQATT and CDR2 SNEGSKA (reference sequence). The CDR3: CSARTSTATDTQYF. DNA for the CDR3: TGCAGTGCCCGGACTTCGACGGCCACAGATACGCAGTATTTT.

This clonotype appeared many times. This chain joins TRBV28 and TRBJ1-5, with TRBD1 matching 8 bases. Trimming cost V 5 bases and J 7 bases; bases outside gene matches: 7. Germline V gene lookup returns CDR1 MDHEN and CDR2 SYDVKM. This CDR3 comprises 14 residues. CDR3 loop: CASSIQGDEQPQHF. CDR3 bases: TGTGCCAGCAGTATACAGGGGGACGAACAGCCCCAGCATTTT. The entire variable domain, with the rest obtained from reference TRBV28 and TRBJ1-5, is as follows: DVKVTQSSRYLVKRTGEKVFLECVQDMDHENMFWYRQDPGLGLRLIYFSYDVKMKEKGDIPEGYSVSREKKERFSLILESASTNQTSMYLCASSIQGDEQPQHFGDGTRLSIL.

At least ten counts were recorded for this clonotype. The chain has TRBV29-1 and TRBJ1-5, with D hard to call. The V gene lost 5 bases and the J gene lost 2 bases, with 10 bases spanning the gap. The germline CDR1 and CDR2 sequences are SQVTM and ANQGSEA. CDR3 size: 13 residues. DNA of the CDR3: TGCAGCGTTCAAGTGGGCCGCAATCAGCCCCAGCATTTT. This encodes CSVQVGRNQPQHF.

This clonotype occurred many times. The chain combines TRBV7-9 with TRBJ1-1; D is undetermined. The CDR3 runs 13 residues. With 2 bases removed from V and 1 base from J, the gap between germline ends came to 5 bases. Germline lookup yields CDR1 SEHNR and CDR2 FQNEAQ (reference sequence). The CDR3 nucleotides read TGTGCCAGCAGCTTATTTGAGAACACTGAAGCTTTCTTT. It translates to CASSLFENTEAFF. Combining the CDR3 with reference TRBV7-9 and TRBJ1-1 gives the whole variable domain DTGVSQNPRHKITKRGQNVTFRCDPISEHNRLYWYRQTLGQGPEFLTYFQNEAQLEKSRLLSDRFSAERPKGSFSTLEIQRTEQGDSAMYLCASSLFENTEAFFGQGTRLTVV.

This clonotype was recorded at least ten times. The chain uses TRBV5-1 and TRBJ2-3, with 14 positions matching TRBD2. The J segment lost 7 bases and the V segment lost 3 bases, leaving 4 bases of the junction unmatched. The CDR3 is 15 residues long. Germline assignment: CDR1 SGHRS and CDR2 YFSETQ. The CDR3 region has the DNA TGCGCCAGCAGCTCGGGACTAGCGGGAGAACATACGCAGTATTTT. Protein: CASSSGLAGEHTQYF. The full variable domain, in which reference TRBV5-1 and TRBJ2-3 provide the parts outside the CDR3, is KAGVTQTPRYLIKTRGQQVTLSCSPISGHRSVSWYQQTPGQGLQFLFEYFSETQRNKGNFPGRFSGRQFSNSRSEMNVSTLELGDSALYLCASSSGLAGEHTQYFGPGTRLTVL.

The table lists this clonotype with many counts. CDR3 sequence: CASRTATGELFF. DNA for the CDR3: TGTGCCAGCAGAACGGCCACCGGGGAGCTGTTTTTT. This sequence joins TRBV7-3 and TRBJ2-2; D uncertain. Looked up from germline, CDR1 is SGHTA and CDR2 is FQGTGA. This CDR3 has 12 amino acids. V lost 6 bases and J 4 bases, leaving 6 bases between the germline ends.

CDR3 in amino acids: CSVVLAVRLDTQYF. CDR3 sequence (DNA): TGCAGCGTTGTACTAGCGGTCCGTTTGGATACGCAGTATTTT. The V and J genes are TRBV29-1 and TRBJ2-3, with TRBD2 matching over 8 bases. The J segment lost 6 bases and the V segment lost 4 bases, leaving 9 bases of the junction unmatched. In germline, CDR1 is SQVTM, CDR2 ANQGSEA. The CDR3 spans 14 residues.

This clonotype was counted many times. This chain uses TRBV7-2 with TRBJ1-1; no clear D. CDR1 SGHTA and CDR2 FQGNSA come from the germline V gene. The CDR3 extends over 13 amino acids. The V end was cut by 3 bases, the J end by 3 bases, with 8 bases between. CDR3 region: CASSFYRDTEAFF. The DNA for the CDR3 is TGTGCCAGCAGCTTCTACCGGGACACTGAAGCTTTCTTT.

Many counts were recorded for this clonotype. V gene TRBV7-3 combines with J gene TRBJ2-2; D call uncertain. The CDR3 loop spans 14 amino acids. Trimming pared 4 bases from V and 1 base from J, leaving 7 bases between. Germline V CDR1 and CDR2: SGHTA, FQGTGA. CDR3 loop: CASSSHWNTGELFF. In DNA, the CDR3 is TGTGCCAGCAGCTCCCATTGGAACACCGGGGAGCTGTTTTTT.